The clone carrying this T cell receptor (gamma chain) was detected only a few times. A far larger clone is one base from this, pointing to a likely read error. Distinct nucleotide sequences in the sample also encode this CDR3. TCRdb called clones anew from the multiplex PCR reads with CATT. This table holds approximately 26,000 gamma-chain clones, about 2.9% found once. These data come from a study of γδ T cells in repeated Plasmodium falciparum infection. The CDR3 extends over 17 amino acids. Germline loops: CDR1 GITISATS, CDR2 ISYDGTV (reference sequence). The ends lost 0 bases at V and 7 bases at J; junction bases unmatched: 6. Vgamma9/Vdelta2+ and Vdelta2-negative gammadelta T cells were flow-sorted from PBMC for bulk sequencing.

This sequence joins TRGV9 and TRGJP. TCRdb gives no J gene; it was assigned here by matching the DNA to germline. The TCR originated in a pool of human donors (malaria-infected and uninfected, not separated). Input material: gamma-delta T cells from blood. The CDR3 region is CALWEVTGELGKKIKVF. DNA for the CDR3: TGTGCCTTGTGGGAGGTGACGGGTGAGTTGGGCAAAAAAATCAAGGTATTT.